The T cell receptor (beta chain) under discussion was sequenced for a study of molecular identifiers for immune sequencing clone quantification. Trimming left V 7 bases short and J 4 bases short, with 18 bases between. CDR1 is SGHDT, CDR2 YYEEEE, per germline. The CDR3 runs to 15 residues. TCRdb redid the calling of the PCR reads with MiXCR, one entry per CDR3 protein. Of about half a million distinct CDR3 sequences listed, 20% to 25% are singletons. This chain joins TRBV5-6 and TRBJ2-1; D possibly corresponds to TRBD1 (6 bases). The TCR comes from a human donor in good health. Some libraries in this study had Jurkat cell RNA spiked in. Sequenced sample: naive CD8+ T cells from blood, with Jurkat cell RNA spiked in. Regarding subset: FACS-sorted CD8+CD4-CCR7+CD45RA+ naive T cells. CDR3 sequence (DNA): TGTGCCAGCGGCTCATACAGGGTATCATACAATGAGCAGTTCTTC. The encoded protein is CASGSYRVSYNEQFF. The variable domain in full, completed from reference TRBV5-6 and TRBJ2-1, reads DAGVTQSPTHLIKTRGQQVTLRCSPKSGHDTVSWYQQALGQGPQFIFQYYEEEERQRGNFPDRFSGHQFPNYSSELNVNALLLGDSALYLCASGSYRVSYNEQFFGPGTRLTVL.